This TCR beta chain was captured by sequencing in a study of cytomegalovirus exposure and HLA in healthy donors (TCRdb year 2017). The study in broad terms: According to an earlier analysis of 550 to 700 of the donors, 150 million to 200 million T cells yielded over 90 million unique TCR beta sequences and 276 Gb of sequence data. Roughly 300 gigabases of sequencing data and 70 million to 95 million unique TCR sequences made up an early release that covered over 550 HLA-typed donors. Among the roughly 400 genotyped donors, approximately 81% belonged to the genetic ancestry cluster associated with self-reported Caucasian donors. The aim of the study was to test whether cataloging public T cell receptors could identify signatures of past pathogen exposure. Using immunosequencing, the study profiled T cell repertoires from about 610 subjects and related those repertoires to cytomegalovirus serostatus. In addition to the first cohort of approximately 670 subjects, a separate validation cohort of approximately 120 different subjects was used. High-throughput TCR immunosequencing, statistical association of individual TCRs with disease status, and machine learning were combined to predict cytomegalovirus infection status. A later analysis re-analyzed previously published TCR beta repertoires from 550 to 700 donors and added high-resolution HLA genotyping to study TCR occurrence patterns. The later analysis used no new phenotypic data to find candidate immune exposures, relying instead on TCR beta sequences and their occurrence across donors. An earlier analysis of around 540 of the donors applied high-throughput TCR beta sequencing to assess whether each TCR beta V gene segment acted as functional or pseudogenic. Alongside the repertoire data, information on donor age, sex, ethnicity and CMV serostatus was compiled. A later genetic analysis used genome-wide SNP genotypes for 398 of the 666 donors, treating that subset as a discovery cohort. All discovery cohort repertoires had been generated using a single sequencing platform. HLA typing included class I and class II loci at four-digit resolution. The number of typed donors differed by locus: about 620-640 for A, B, C, DRB1 and DQB1; approximately 530 for DQA1; some 590 for DPA1; and roughly 490 for DPB1. A few DR-DQ haplotypes were treated as single units for association and clustering because of strong linkage in the cohort. Among a few hundred genotyped donors of the cohort, an average of about 240,000 unique TCR beta nucleotide sequences were sequenced per donor, around 20% of them non-productive.

As regards this clone: Its target antigen remains unknown. No much larger clone exists at a distance of one base, and base qualities are not known.

The cohort was made up of 650 to 700 healthy bone marrow donors. All cohort members were sampled while nominally healthy, although unrecorded immune exposures were likely present. The donor tested CMV seronegative and was one of the 352 seronegative cohort members. A peripheral blood sample was collected from each donor, and TCR beta sequencing was performed on peripheral blood mononuclear cells. Genomic DNA was extracted from the blood cell samples with the Qiagen DNeasy Blood Extraction Kit. Receptor libraries were prepared by the immunoSEQ multiplex PCR assay. For the multiplex PCR, a mixture combining 60 forward primers for TCR Vbeta segments and 13 reverse primers for TCR Jbeta segments was used. The CDR3 region of rearranged TCR beta genes was amplified from genomic DNA with a multiplex PCR assay. Amplified TCR beta libraries were sequenced as 87-base-pair reads on the Illumina HiSeq System. Per the authors' processing: In a later analysis, roughly 80 million unique TCR beta chains were counted across the roughly 610 repertoires, and roughly 11 million of these chains were shared by at least two donors. A nearest-neighbor algorithm error-corrected the raw reads and collapsed the reads into unique sequences, merging closely related sequences to remove PCR and sequencing errors. Alignment of CDR3 sequences to IMGT reference sequences was used to assign V, D and J gene segments. For a sequence to be retained, a match of at least six nucleotides was required to both a V gene segment and a J gene segment. Rearrangements were called productive when the CDR3 lacked stop codons and stayed in frame with V and J; all others were non-productive. Following IMGT convention, CDR3 was defined as the stretch from the second conserved V-encoded cysteine to the conserved J-encoded phenylalanine. The earlier analysis of about 610 of the donors excluded any sequence lacking an unambiguous match to a single V gene segment. In an earlier analysis of 587 of the donors, V segments were called functional above 56.7% productive rearrangements and were called segregating when the between-donor standard deviation exceeded 5%. A statistical classification framework was built for diagnosing cytomegalovirus status from the catalog of TCR beta chain sequences. V and J gene assignment, in a later analysis, came from comparing TCR nucleotide sequences with IMGT/GENE-DB human TR gene sequences. The TCRdist pipeline was used in a later analysis to assign CDR3 sequences and most-parsimonious VDJ recombination scenarios. A later analysis defined each TCR beta chain by its CDR3 amino acid sequence plus V-gene family, and excluded reads lacking a unique V-gene family. As a way to deal with suspected cross-contamination and a sequencing artifact, a later analysis dropped nearly 600 nucleotide sequences that were highly shared and had low generation probability. In a later analysis, a clonal expansion index for each public chain was calculated from normalized within-repertoire ranks of inferred template counts. In a later analysis, generation probabilities were computed using a VDJ recombination model fitted to out-of-frame rearrangements, and the results were checked against IGoR. In a later analysis, TCR-TCR, TCR-HLA and TCR-CMV co-occurrence was scored with hypergeometric tests, and a repertoire-size bias correction was applied to TCR pairs. A later analysis estimated false discovery rates by permuting HLA or CMV assignments 20 times. A later analysis grouped co-occurring TCRs with DBSCAN, adding TCRdist sequence similarity when clustering within HLA-allele-positive subsets. Co-occurrence clustering excluded repertoires with fewer than 30,000 or more than 120,000 public chains, plus five with anomalous nucleotide sharing. This is the immuneACCESS table as TCRdb keeps it, with only in-frame sequences that have V and J called. A part of the clones is gone; compared with another copy, unresolved V genes explain less than half, and the rest is unexplained. V and J calls and clone size are given by that table; D and trimming were obtained from the DNA. Present in this sample are 150,000 to 160,000 clones, around 79% of which were seen just once. About 2.8% of the sample comes from the top ten.

Findings and caveats that apply to the study as a whole: When HLA alleles, especially DR and DQ, strongly co-occurred, TCR associations were difficult to assign to individual alleles. At a false discovery rate of 0.05, a later analysis linked 15,000 to 20,000 TCR beta sequences to specific HLA alleles. In an earlier analysis of around 600 of the donors, most TCR beta V segments were observed in productive rearrangements about 87% or about 30% of the time, broadly matching IMGT annotations. In a later analysis, TCR association rates were found to vary across HLA loci, with the most associated TCRs seen for DRB1 alleles and the fewest for HLA-C alleles. This cohort had only TCR beta chains sequenced, and the lack of alpha or paired-chain data limited which features could be detected. In a later genetic analysis, fewer N-insertions in productive TCRs were reported among donors in an Asian-associated ancestry cluster than the roughly 700-donor mean. In vitro tests confirmed that a few of the cytomegalovirus-associated TCR beta chains recognize cytomegalovirus antigens. Because HLA typing was unavailable for some donors at each locus, only the typed subset was used in association tests. A cluster of highly shared sequence variants was judged likely to represent a technical artifact of the sequencing pipeline. A further reported finding was that TCR beta sequences accurately predicted the HLA-A and HLA-B alleles for most subjects in the first cohort. In a later analysis, several top co-occurrence clusters were reported to appear linked to parvovirus B19, influenza, CMV and Epstein-Barr virus. A later analysis found that most CMV-associated TCR beta chains appeared HLA-restricted, with HLA associations seemingly driven largely by CMV exposure. Immune exposure information for the cohort was limited to CMV serostatus. An association between a missense DCLRE1C variant and V-gene and J-gene trimming of TCR beta chains was found in a later genetic analysis and replicated in an independent cohort. Roughly uniform sequencing depth across donors was assumed in presence/absence analyses, although this assumption may not hold. It was suggested by the authors that the approach could potentially be generalized to other disease states and immunological phenotypes. Correlated functional status among segregating V segments might be attributable to linkage disequilibrium, but an unknown experimental factor could not be ruled out. Cytomegalovirus status was reported to be diagnosed by the classifier with high specificity and sensitivity in both the original and validation cohorts. The earlier analysis of 587 of the donors excluded roughly 16 rarely observed V segments, including chromosome 9 orphons, because counts were too low. Some IMGT-functional V segments, including TRBV6-2 and TRBV6-3, could not be distinguished by the 87-base-pair reads and were therefore excluded. The study listed 150 to 200 TCR beta chains as associated with cytomegalovirus. Across donors, most TCR sequences were observed very rarely, whereas some public TCRs were present in many individuals. A later analysis found that HLA-associated TCR beta chains were more clonally expanded and had lower generation probabilities than equally common non-associated chains.

Germline trimming: 3 bases from V, 0 bases from J; junction bases outside gene matches: 3. The germline V gene encodes CDR1 MNHEY and CDR2 SVGAGI. The CDR3 starts with the cysteine, ends with the phenylalanine, and has 15 residues. The entry retains the CDR3 DNA only, 45 bases that are in frame from base 1. This receptor chain uses TRBV6-5 and TRBJ2-7; 9 bases in the junction line up with TRBD1. The sequence derives from a man between 18 and 35 years old in good health and CMV-seronegative. Sequencing was done on a sample of PBMCs. CDR3 protein: CASSYLGQGSYEQYF. At the DNA level, the sequence is TGTGCCAGCAGTTATCTGGGACAGGGCTCCTACGAGCAGTACTTC.